The 24 T cell receptor beta chains presented below share a single source sample, sequenced in a study of blood T cell repertoires in COVID-19. Sequenced by immunoSEQ multiplex PCR; TCRdb stores in-frame clones only, minus some. The table records under 300,000 clones, roughly 84% of them present only once. The sample taken for sequencing was peripheral blood. The receptors were gathered from a woman aged 40 to 49 who had recovered from COVID-19.

V and J are TRBV18 and TRBJ1-2; a weak D match, TRBD1 (6 bases). CDR3 length: 14 amino acids. Germline CDR1 KGHSH, CDR2 LQKENI. Trimming shortened V by 5 bases and J by 0 bases, and 10 bases separated the two germline ends. In DNA form, the CDR3 reads TGTGCCAGCTCATCGGACAGAGCTAACTATGGCTACACCTTC. It codes for CASSSDRANYGYTF.

The chain links TRBV27 to TRBJ2-1; no firm D call. The CDR3 totals 13 residues. The V gene lost 5 bases and the J gene lost 4 bases, with 9 bases spanning the gap. Germline values: CDR1 MNHEY, CDR2 SMNVEV (reference sequence). The CDR3 reads CASSASGYNEQFF. The CDR3 coding sequence is TGTGCCAGCAGTGCGTCAGGTTACAATGAGCAGTTCTTC.

The V gene is TRBV27, the J gene TRBJ2-3; 8 positions match TRBD1. The trim removed 6 bases at V and 6 bases at J, leaving 17 bases unmatched. The CDR3 runs to 17 residues. CDR1 is MNHEY, CDR2 SMNVEV, per germline (reference sequence). The CDR3 bases are TGTGCCAGCAGCCTGAAAAAAAGGACAGGGTTCATGGATACGCAGTATTTT. This gives the protein CASSLKKRTGFMDTQYF.

The J gene is TRBJ1-5, the V gene TRBV6-5; no clear D gene. CDR1 MNHEY and CDR2 SVGAGI come from the germline V gene. Trimming removed 7 bases from V and 2 bases from J, with 12 bases in between. This CDR3 spans 14 amino acids. CDR3 in DNA: TGTGCCAGCACTAGTGGGTATCGCAATCAGCCCCAGCATTTT. Translated, it gives CASTSGYRNQPQHF.

The V call is TRBV5-1, the J call TRBJ1-2, with 7 bases identical to TRBD1. Losses at the gene ends were 4 bases for V and 0 bases for J; bases not matched to a gene: 6. Germline assignment: CDR1 SGHRS and CDR2 YFSETQ. The CDR3 spans 15 residues. The CDR3 nucleotides read TGCGCCAGCAGCGAGGACAGGCTATCTAACTATGGCTACACCTTC. Translating gives CASSEDRLSNYGYTF.

The chain links TRBV25-1 to TRBJ1-2, with D uncertain. The CDR3 length is 11 residues. The germline V gene has CDR1 MGHDK and CDR2 SYGVNS. V lost 0 bases and J 6 bases, leaving 2 bases between the germline ends. CDR3 in amino acids: CASSEYNGYTF. CDR3 bases: TGTGCCAGCAGTGAATATAATGGCTACACCTTC.

The J gene is TRBJ2-1, the V gene TRBV27; 7 bases match TRBD1. This CDR3 has 15 residues. V shed 2 bases and J 0 bases; nucleotides not matched to a gene: 1. Germline CDR1 and CDR2: MNHEY and SMNVEV (reference sequence). The CDR3 DNA sequence: TGTGCCAGCAGTTTACAGGGGGACTCCTACAATGAGCAGTTCTTC. The encoded protein is CASSLQGDSYNEQFF.

The V gene is TRBV12-3 or TRBV12-4, the J gene TRBJ1-3, with D maybe TRBD1 (5 bases). Trimming removed 6 bases at V and 5 bases at J, with 11 bases between. The length of the CDR3 is 13 residues. The CDR3 is CASRLTERNTIYF. DNA for the CDR3: TGTGCCAGCAGACTGACAGAGCGAAACACCATATATTTT.

The chain couples TRBV6-2 or TRBV6-3 to TRBJ2-5; TRBD2 aligns across 11 bases. J gave up 1 base and V 6 bases, and 4 bases lay outside the gene matches. In germline, CDR1 is MNHEY, CDR2 SVGEGT. This CDR3 region has 15 residues. The CDR3 reads CASSPGTSGQETQYF. The CDR3 DNA is TGTGCCAGCAGCCCCGGGACTAGCGGCCAAGAGACCCAGTACTTC.

This chain joins TRBV7-2 and TRBJ2-5; 10 bases line up with TRBD1. The CDR3 totals 16 residues. Trimming at V came to 6 bases and at J to 5 bases, leaving 12 bases not matched to a gene. Per the germline V gene, CDR1 is SGHTA and CDR2 is FQGNSA. CDR3 sequence (DNA): TGTGCCAGCAGTGGCCGGGACAGGGGTCTGGGGGAGACCCAGTACTTC. It specifies CASSGRDRGLGETQYF.

V is TRBV9 and J is TRBJ2-7; no clear D gene. V was pared by 5 bases and J by 3 bases, with 12 bases between. Germline V gene sequence: CDR1 SGDLS, CDR2 YYNGEE. This CDR3 spans 13 amino acids. Here the CDR3 reads CASSDGVSYEQYF. The CDR3 coding sequence is TGTGCCAGCAGTGATGGAGTAAGCTACGAGCAGTACTTC.

The chain combines TRBV4-1 with TRBJ1-5, with no clear D. The germline V gene encodes CDR1 MGHRA and CDR2 YSYEKL. The V and J ends lost 0 bases and 0 bases respectively, with 9 bases between them. This CDR3 region has 16 residues. The chain's CDR3 is CASSQEERYSNQPQHF. Written as DNA, the CDR3 is TGCGCCAGCAGCCAAGAAGAGCGGTATAGCAATCAGCCCCAGCATTTT.

V gene TRBV6-5 combines with J gene TRBJ2-7, with unresolved D. The CDR3 has 13 residues. Germline V lookup: CDR1 MNHEY, CDR2 SVGAGI. Trimming removed 5 bases from V and 3 bases from J, with 11 bases in between. DNA of the CDR3: TGTGCCAGCAGTCCCTCCTATTTCTACGAGCAGTACTTC. Translation gives CASSPSYFYEQYF.

This rearrangement joins TRBV30 to TRBJ2-5; 8 bases fit TRBD1. Germline V gene lookup returns CDR1 GTSNPN and CDR2 SVGIG (reference sequence). This CDR3 spans 13 amino acids. V trimming: 7 bases; J trimming: 4 bases; junction bases outside the gene matches: 8. The DNA of the CDR3 is TGTGCCTTCAGGGGGCTTTTTAGAGAGACCCAGTACTTC. Its protein is CAFRGLFRETQYF.

As DNA, the CDR3 is TGCGCCAGCAGCCGGGACAGTTACACAGATACGCAGTATTTT. Its protein is CASSRDSYTDTQYF. The rearrangement links TRBV4-3 to TRBJ2-3, with TRBD1 matching over 7 bases. V was clipped by 4 bases and J by 2 bases; unmatched bases: 3. Per the germline V gene, CDR1 is LGHNA and CDR2 is YSLEER. The CDR3 is 14 amino acids.

The chain uses TRBV28 and TRBJ2-5; TRBD1 matches at 8 bases. CDR3 length: 13 amino acids. Looked up from germline, CDR1 is MDHEN and CDR2 is SYDVKM. V shed 5 bases and J 5 bases; nucleotides not matched to a gene: 4. The CDR3 here is CASSLQGVETQYF. CDR3 DNA sequence: TGTGCCAGCAGTCTACAGGGGGTTGAGACCCAGTACTTC.

The chain is built from TRBV27 and TRBJ2-7; 11 bases align to TRBD1. This CDR3 comprises 14 residues. Germline V gene data show CDR1 as MNHEY and CDR2 as SMNVEV (reference sequence). J gave up 4 bases and V 6 bases, and 5 bases lay outside the gene matches. The CDR3 loop is CASSRGTGGYEQYF. The CDR3 region has the DNA TGTGCCAGCAGCCGGGGGACAGGGGGGTACGAGCAGTACTTC.

The V gene is TRBV19, the J gene TRBJ1-4, with 8 bases aligning to TRBD1. V dropped 11 bases and J dropped 5; count of bases not matched to a gene: 7. This CDR3 region has 13 residues. Germline loops: CDR1 LNHDA, CDR2 SQIVND (reference sequence). The CDR3 loop reads CAARDRRNEKLFF. The CDR3 region has the DNA TGTGCCGCCCGGGACAGGCGGAATGAAAAACTGTTTTTT.

This clone was found once. This chain connects TRBV5-1 to TRBJ2-4, with D perhaps TRBD2 (6 bases). CDR3 length equals 15 residues. Trimming cost V 0 bases and J 2 bases, with 9 bases left between them. Germline V CDR1 and CDR2: SGHRS, YFSETQ. CDR3: CASSLASATKNIQYF. The CDR3 DNA follows: TGCGCCAGCAGCTTGGCTAGCGCGACCAAAAACATTCAGTACTTC.

This clone occurred once. The V and J genes are TRBV29-1 and TRBJ2-5; 9 nucleotides match TRBD2. The length of the CDR3 is 18 residues. Germline-derived CDR1 and CDR2 are SQVTM and ANQGSEA. The CDR3 nucleotides read TGCAGTTTCTCCTTTTCATCAGCGGGGGGTTATGCTCAAGAGACCCAGTACTTC. Its protein is CSFSFSSAGGYAQETQYF.

The CDR3 DNA follows: TGTGCCAGCAGCTTAAAGGGGTACCTCTCTGGAAACACCATATATTTT. Protein sequence: CASSLKGYLSGNTIYF. The genes are TRBV11-2 and TRBJ1-3, with a weak D call TRBD1 (5 bases). V was trimmed by 2 bases and J by 0 bases, leaving 11 bases between them. CDR3 length: 16 residues. Germline assignment: CDR1 SGHAT and CDR2 FQNNGV.

V is TRBV11-3 and J is TRBJ1-4; 9 bases line up with TRBD1. CDR1 and CDR2 from the germline V gene are SGHNT and YENEEA. The CDR3 totals 15 residues. Trimming removed 5 bases from V and 7 bases from J; junction bases left unmatched: 8. CDR3 nucleotide sequence: TGTGCCAGCAGCACCAGGACAGGGGTTGCTGAAAAACTGTTTTTT. Translation: CASSTRTGVAEKLFF.

CDR3 nucleotides: TGTGCCAGCAGCTTAAGGGGTAGCGGGAGGGCGCACAATGAGCAGTTCTTC. Translation gives CASSLRGSGRAHNEQFF. The chain is built from TRBV7-9 and TRBJ2-1; 11 bases match TRBD2. The CDR3 consists of 17 residues. Germline V CDR1 and CDR2: SEHNR, FQNEAQ (reference sequence). Trimming removed 2 bases from V and 5 bases from J; junction bases left unmatched: 8. Variable domain in full (rest from reference TRBV7-9 and TRBJ2-1): DTGVSQNPRHKITKRGQNVTFRCDPISEHNRLYWYRQTLGQGPEFLTYFQNEAQLEKSRLLSDRFSAERPKGSFSTLEIQRTEQGDSAMYLCASSLRGSGRAHNEQFFGPGTRLTVL.

This clone was seen only a few times. V gene TRBV6-5 combines with J gene TRBJ2-3; possibly TRBD1 for D (5 bases). From germline, CDR1 is MNHEY and CDR2 SVGAGI. The CDR3 is made up of 13 amino acids. Trimming stripped 6 bases from V and 3 bases from J, with 10 bases between. Here the CDR3 reads CASRNRKTDTQYF. The CDR3 nucleotides read TGTGCCAGCAGAAACAGGAAAACAGATACGCAGTATTTT.